Following are 19 T cell receptor beta chains from one sample sequenced in a study of cytomegalovirus exposure and HLA in healthy donors. PCR involved 60 Vbeta and 13 Jbeta primers. TCRdb's copy holds only in-frame clones and misses some; the assay was immunoSEQ multiplex PCR. This sample has about 180,000 clones, with less than 80% found just once. The sequencing input was PBMCs. The receptors derive from a woman aged 40 to 50 in good health and CMV-seronegative.

This chain uses TRBV6-1 with TRBJ2-2; 11 bases are a match to TRBD1. Losses at the gene ends were 6 bases for V and 5 bases for J; bases not matched to a gene: 5. Germline V gene data show CDR1 as MNHNS and CDR2 as SASEGT. The CDR3 loop spans 15 amino acids. The CDR3 DNA reads TGTGCCAGCAGAAGCGGGACAGGGGGTACCGGGGAGCTGTTTTTT. Translation gives CASRSGTGGTGELFF.

In the case of this clone: One end of the junction varies from germline; a read error may be responsible. V and J are TRBV7-9 and TRBJ1-4, with D possibly being TRBD1 (5 bases). Germline CDR1 is SEHNR and CDR2 is FQNEAQ (reference sequence). The CDR3 runs 16 residues. CDR3: CSSSLAVGHSSEKLFF. The CDR3 region has the DNA TGTTCCAGCAGCTTAGCGGTGGGGCATTCGAGTGAAAAACTGTTTTTT.

With regard to this clone: A junction end diverges from the germline sequence, so it may reflect a read error. The chain joins TRBV7-9 to TRBJ1-4, with TRBD1 as a possible D gene (5 bases). Germline CDR1 and CDR2: SEHNR and FQNEAQ (reference sequence). The CDR3 consists of 16 residues. Here the CDR3 DNA reads TGTTCCAGCAGCTTAGATCAGGGCGGCCCTAATGAAAAACTGTTTTTT. Encoded protein: CSSSLDQGGPNEKLFF. Supplemented by reference TRBV7-9 and TRBJ1-4, the full variable domain reads DTGVSQNPRHKITKRGQNVTFRCDPISEHNRLYWYRQTLGQGPEFLTYFQNEAQLEKSRLLSDRFSAERPKGSFSTLEIQRTEQGDSAMYLCSSSLDQGGPNEKLFFGSGTQLSVL.

This clone was seen a single time. V usage is TRBV5-4 and J usage is TRBJ2-3; D may be TRBD1 (5 bases). The germline gives CDR1 SGHNT, CDR2 YYREEE (reference sequence). Trimming removed 0 bases from V and 15 bases from J, with 17 bases in between. The CDR3 extends over 13 amino acids. The CDR3 bases are TGTGCCAGCAGCTTGGCCGGCAGGCCAGGGCACTATTTT. Translated: CASSLAGRPGHYF. Based on the CDR3 plus reference TRBV5-4 and TRBJ2-3, the full variable domain is ETGVTQSPTHLIKTRGQQVTLRCSSQSGHNTVSWYQQALGQGPQFIFQYYREEENGRGNFPPRFSGLQFPNYSSELNVNALELDDSALYLCASSLAGRPGHYFGPGTRLTVL.

The chain has TRBV28 and TRBJ1-1; a possible D gene is TRBD1 (5 bases). The germline V gene encodes CDR1 MDHEN and CDR2 SYDVKM. The CDR3 runs to 15 residues. V lost 7 bases and J lost 1, with 16 bases in between. CDR3 DNA: TGTGCCAGCACTGAGATGGCAGGGCAGAACACTGAAGCTTTCTTT. Amino acids: CASTEMAGQNTEAFF.

The chain links TRBV9 to TRBJ2-1; 10 bases map to TRBD2. CDR1 and CDR2 (germline): SGDLS, YYNGEE. Trimming removed 1 base from V and 7 bases from J; junction bases left unmatched: 2. The length of the CDR3 is 14 residues. The CDR3 bases are TGTGCCAGCAGCGTAAGCGGGGGGGGGAATGAGCAGTTCTTC. It encodes CASSVSGGGNEQFF.

This clone has a single count. V and J are TRBV4-3 and TRBJ1-2; D not resolved. The CDR3 consists of 15 residues. V was pared by 1 base and J by 0 bases, with 9 bases between. Germline CDR1 LGHNA, CDR2 YSLEER. This CDR3 reads CASSQVPLPNYGYTF. The CDR3 DNA reads as TGCGCCAGCAGCCAAGTCCCCCTACCTAACTATGGCTACACCTTC.

The gene calls are TRBV5-1 and TRBJ1-1, with TRBD1 identical over 9 bases. V lost 3 bases and J lost 4; bases outside the gene matches: 10. The CDR3 has 16 residues. Looked up from germline, CDR1 is SGHRS and CDR2 is YFSETQ. In nucleotides, the CDR3 is TGCGCCAGCAGCTCTACAGGGGGCGCGGGGAGCACTGAAGCTTTCTTT. Amino acids: CASSSTGGAGSTEAFF.

This clone has just a few counts. The chain combines TRBV5-6 with TRBJ1-5, with 7 bases matching TRBD1. The CDR3 loop spans 16 amino acids. The junction had 4 bases not matched to a gene; V was cut back by 0 bases and J by 1 base. Germline values: CDR1 SGHDT, CDR2 YYEEEE. The CDR3 DNA sequence: TGTGCCAGCAGCTTGGGGACAGGATCGAGCAATCAGCCCCAGCATTTT. Protein: CASSLGTGSSNQPQHF.

The V call is TRBV6-1, the J call TRBJ1-3; D ambiguous. This CDR3 is 13 amino acids long. The germline V and J ends were trimmed by 7 bases and 1 base, with 8 bases remaining between them. CDR1 and CDR2 (germline): MNHNS, SASEGT. The CDR3 spells CASTEFSGNTIYF. In DNA form, the CDR3 reads TGTGCCAGCACGGAGTTTTCTGGAAACACCATATATTTT.

This clone was observed a few times. This chain uses TRBV13 with TRBJ2-5, with D perhaps matching TRBD1 (5 bases). The CDR3 has 17 amino acids. Germline V gene lookup returns CDR1 PRHDT and CDR2 FYEKMQ (reference sequence). V lost 4 bases and J 6 bases, leaving 24 bases between the germline ends. DNA for the CDR3: TGTGCCAGCAGCTCCCGCAGCGTAGGCAGGGCCGACCAGACCCAGTACTTC. It translates to CASSSRSVGRADQTQYF.

The CDR3: CASSYGGTVAKNIQYF. In DNA form, the CDR3 reads TGTGCCAGCAGTTACGGGGGGACCGTAGCCAAAAACATTCAGTACTTC. The rearrangement links TRBV27 to TRBJ2-4; 7 bases fit TRBD2. Unmatched junction bases numbered 6, after V lost 4 bases and J lost 0 bases. The CDR3 totals 16 residues. Germline CDR1 MNHEY, CDR2 SMNVEV (reference sequence).

In its sample, this clone was seen once. The chain employs TRBV9 and TRBJ1-6; D not resolved. With 0 bases removed from V and 6 bases from J, the gap between germline ends came to 7 bases. In germline, CDR1 is SGDLS, CDR2 YYNGEE. The CDR3 extends over 14 amino acids. CDR3 nucleotides: TGTGCCAGCAGCGTAGGGTACGGTAATTCACCCCTCCACTTT. Translation gives CASSVGYGNSPLHF.

J is TRBJ2-2 and V is TRBV5-8; 7 nucleotides align to TRBD1. The CDR3 is 14 amino acids. The trim removed 4 bases at V and 3 bases at J, leaving 3 bases unmatched. CDR1 is SGHTS and CDR2 is YDEGEE in the germline V gene. CDR3: CASSPGQYTGELFF. CDR3 coding DNA: TGTGCCAGCAGCCCGGGACAGTACACCGGGGAGCTGTTTTTT.

Only a few counts were recorded for this clone. The chain combines TRBV6-6 with TRBJ2-7, with D perhaps TRBD1 (5 bases). The CDR3 runs to 12 residues. V was pared by 5 bases and J by 3 bases, with 8 bases between. Germline V gives CDR1 MNHNY, CDR2 SVGAGI (reference sequence). In DNA form, the CDR3 reads TGTGCCAGCAGTAAGGGGCTCTACGAGCAGTACTTC. Encoded protein: CASSKGLYEQYF.

This clone showed up just a few times. The genes are TRBV13 and TRBJ2-4, with D possibly matching TRBD2 (6 bases). Germline CDR1 reads PRHDT; CDR2 reads FYEKMQ (reference sequence). Trimming stripped 0 bases from V and 7 bases from J, with 10 bases between. The CDR3 covers 14 residues. The CDR3 protein is CASSLGAGNNIQYF. CDR3 nucleotide sequence: TGTGCCAGCAGCTTAGGCGCGGGGAACAACATTCAGTACTTC.

The chain has TRBV18 and TRBJ1-6, with a tentative D call TRBD1 (6 bases). Trimming stripped 3 bases from V and 3 bases from J, with 12 bases between. CDR3 length equals 16 residues. Germline CDR1 reads KGHSH; CDR2 reads LQKENI. CDR3 protein: CASSPEAGDYNSPLHF. The CDR3 region has the DNA TGTGCCAGCTCACCGGAGGCAGGGGACTATAATTCACCCCTCCACTTT.

CDR3 coding DNA: TGTGCCAGTAGTCCCGGGCGCAGGGGGGACGAGCAGTACTTC. Its translation is CASSPGRRGDEQYF. The chain has TRBV19 and TRBJ2-7; D might be TRBD1 (7 bases). The CDR3 extends over 14 amino acids. CDR1 is LNHDA, CDR2 SQIVND, per germline (reference sequence). Trimming pared 5 bases from V and 5 bases from J, leaving 16 bases between.

In the case of this clone: The junction shows a germline mismatch at one end, possibly a read error. V and J are TRBV4-2 and TRBJ2-7; 8 nucleotides align to TRBD1. CDR3 length: 15 residues. The germline V gene encodes CDR1 LGHNA and CDR2 YNFKEQ. CDR3 amino acids: CANSQTGQGSYEQYF. Written as DNA, the CDR3 is TGTGCCAACAGCCAGACCGGACAGGGTAGCTACGAGCAGTACTTC.